This passage covers 15 T cell receptor beta chains from one sample sequenced in a study of CD8+ T cells in alopecia areata. Treatment noted: oral pan-JAK inhibitor, 5-10 mg twice daily. RNA was extracted and reverse transcribed into cDNA as the sequencing template. Sequencing was performed with immunoSEQ multiplex PCR; in TCRdb, only in-frame clones are kept and a portion is missing. The sample includes about 150,000 clones, less than 70% of them seen just once. The specimen comprised CD8+ T cells sorted from blood, sampled at week 4, from a patient treated with tofacitinib. These receptors originate from a human donor with alopecia areata.

The gene calls are TRBV27 and TRBJ2-7; D possibly corresponds to TRBD1 (6 bases). Deletions cut 5 bases from V and 7 bases from J, with 15 bases between. CDR3 length equals 13 residues. Germline V gene sequence: CDR1 MNHEY, CDR2 SMNVEV (reference sequence). Here the CDR3 DNA reads TGTGCCAGCAGTCCAAATGGGGGCCTGGAGCAGTACTTC. Translated: CASSPNGGLEQYF.

The rearrangement links TRBV11-1 to TRBJ2-3; the D gene could be TRBD1 or TRBD2 (6 bases each). Trimming cost V 2 bases and J 6 bases, with 15 bases left between them. In germline, CDR1 is SGHAT, CDR2 FQDESV (reference sequence). This CDR3 spans 15 amino acids. DNA for the CDR3: TGTGCCAGCAGCTTAATGTCCGGGGGCGGGGATACGCAGTATTTT. Amino acids: CASSLMSGGGDTQYF.

The chain combines TRBV5-1 with TRBJ2-7; perhaps TRBD2 as D (5 bases). V lost 2 bases, J lost 6 bases, and 6 bases lay in between. The germline gives CDR1 SGHRS, CDR2 YFSETQ. The CDR3 contains 11 residues. CDR3 bases: TGCGCCAGCAGCTTCGAGGGCGAGCAGTACTTC. Its translation is CASSFEGEQYF.

With regard to this clone: Germline is not matched at one junction end, which may reflect a read error. This chain uses TRBV4-1 with TRBJ2-2; possible D gene TRBD1, 6 bases. The CDR3 length is 13 residues. Germline CDR1 and CDR2: MGHRA and YSYEKL. The CDR3 here is CASGQGYSGELFF. For the CDR3, the DNA is TGCGCCAGCGGCCAGGGGTACTCCGGGGAGCTGTTTTTT.

This chain links TRBV27 with TRBJ1-5, with D perhaps TRBD1 (6 bases). This CDR3 has 13 residues. The germline gives CDR1 MNHEY, CDR2 SMNVEV (reference sequence). Trimming took off 4 bases at V and 4 bases at J, with 8 bases between the two ends. This CDR3 is CASSWGRNQPQHF. The CDR3 region has the DNA TGTGCCAGCAGTTGGGGGCGGAATCAGCCCCAGCATTTT.

The chain employs TRBV30 and TRBJ2-7, with unresolved D. The germline V and J ends were trimmed by 2 bases and 2 bases, with 7 bases remaining between them. Germline CDR1 GTSNPN, CDR2 SVGIG (reference sequence). The CDR3 consists of 12 residues. The CDR3: CAWSIAAYEQYF. The DNA for the CDR3 is TGTGCCTGGAGTATAGCAGCCTACGAGCAGTACTTC. The full variable domain, completed using reference TRBV30 and TRBJ2-7, is SQTIHQWPATLVQPVGSPLSLECTVEGTSNPNLYWYRQAAGRGLQLLFYSVGIGQISSEVPQNLSASRPQDRQFILSSKKLLLSDSGFYLCAWSIAAYEQYFGPGTRLTVT.

The V and J genes are TRBV9 and TRBJ1-5; D is unresolved. Germline CDR1 is SGDLS and CDR2 is YYNGEE. V lost 4 bases to trimming and J lost 0 bases, with 11 bases between them. The CDR3 has 15 residues. CDR3 protein: CASSPDGYSNQPQHF. The CDR3 bases are TGTGCCAGCAGCCCGGACGGTTATAGCAATCAGCCCCAGCATTTT.

J is TRBJ1-5 and V is TRBV15, with a tentative D call TRBD1 (5 bases). The germline gives CDR1 LNHNV, CDR2 YYDKDF (reference sequence). This CDR3 spans 15 amino acids. V lost 7 bases and J 1 base, leaving 14 bases between the germline ends. The CDR3 loop is CATTLGGMSNQPQHF. CDR3 nucleotide sequence: TGTGCCACCACCCTTGGGGGAATGAGCAATCAGCCCCAGCATTTT.

A few counts support this clone. The gene calls are TRBV9 and TRBJ1-5; no definite D call. The V and J ends lost 1 base and 6 bases respectively, with 8 bases between them. Germline lookup yields CDR1 SGDLS and CDR2 YYNGEE. CDR3 length: 13 amino acids. The CDR3 DNA reads as TGTGCCAGCAGCGTATTCAGTCCTCAGCCCCAGCATTTT. Residues: CASSVFSPQPQHF.

In this sample, this clone turned up a few times. This rearrangement joins TRBV2 to TRBJ1-4; TRBD1 is a possible D gene (5 bases). V lost 7 bases, J lost 1 base, and 16 bases lay in between. Germline-derived CDR1 and CDR2 are SNHLY and FYNNEI. The CDR3 is 16 amino acids. As DNA, the CDR3 is TGTGCCAGCAAGCAGGGACGACGAGAAACTAATGAAAAACTGTTTTTT. This translates into CASKQGRRETNEKLFF.

The rearrangement joins TRBV15 to TRBJ2-7, with D unclear. The V gene's germline CDR1 is LNHNV and CDR2 YYDKDF (reference sequence). CDR3 length: 13 amino acids. Trimming stripped 5 bases from V and 3 bases from J, with 11 bases between. The CDR3 DNA reads TGTGCCACCAGCCTCGTTGCGTTCTACGAGCAGTACTTC. Its protein is CATSLVAFYEQYF.

This clone was picked up a small number of times. This chain uses TRBV9 with TRBJ2-7; D assignment may be TRBD1 or TRBD2 (6 bases each). Trimming pared 4 bases from V and 3 bases from J, leaving 20 bases between. Per germline, CDR1 SGDLS and CDR2 YYNGEE. The CDR3 loop spans 16 amino acids. This CDR3 reads CASSLRAWGADYEQYF. The CDR3 DNA is TGTGCCAGCAGCCTTCGGGCTTGGGGGGCAGACTACGAGCAGTACTTC.

Many counts were recorded for this clone. The chain links TRBV6-1 to TRBJ1-1; TRBD1 matches at 8 bases. The CDR3 has 15 amino acids. The ends lost 2 bases at V and 4 bases at J; junction bases unmatched: 6. CDR1 MNHNS and CDR2 SASEGT come from the germline V gene. CDR3 loop: CASSEQGASVTEAFF. DNA for the CDR3: TGTGCCAGCAGTGAACAGGGGGCCTCAGTCACTGAAGCTTTCTTT.

The genes are TRBV27 and TRBJ1-5, with D unclear. CDR3 length: 12 residues. V lost 5 bases and J 11 bases, leaving 13 bases between the germline ends. Germline V gene data show CDR1 as MNHEY and CDR2 as SMNVEV (reference sequence). The CDR3 sequence: CASSQTGGAQHF. The DNA for the CDR3 is TGTGCCAGCAGTCAAACCGGCGGGGCCCAGCATTTT.

The chain is built from TRBV7-9 and TRBJ2-3; D might be TRBD2 (5 bases). The CDR3 loop spans 16 amino acids. From germline, CDR1 is SEHNR and CDR2 FQNEAQ (reference sequence). The ends were cut back, 5 bases at V and 0 bases at J, with 15 bases in the middle. The CDR3 spells CASSTPDGVSTDTQYF. In nucleotides, the CDR3 is TGTGCCAGCAGCACGCCGGACGGGGTTAGCACAGATACGCAGTATTTT.